The present T cell receptor beta chain was sequenced within a study of Graves' ophthalmopathy and Graves' hyperthyroidism. Per the germline V gene, CDR1 is SEHNR and CDR2 is FQNEAQ (reference sequence). CDR3 size: 16 residues. The V end was cut by 1 base, the J end by 2 bases, with 9 bases between. This clonotype was observed many times. Scientists amplified the TCR beta CDR3 regions from RNA transcripts. An initial RT-PCR round employing HTBI primers preceded a second-round multiplex PCR. TCRdb ran MiXCR on the multiplex PCR reads and lists one entry per CDR3 protein. The profile covers over a million distinct CDR3 sequences, with 35% to 40% appearing a single time and 11% taken by the ten largest.

The TCR comes from an adult man with Graves' hyperthyroidism. The sequenced material came from peripheral blood or thyroid tissue (not recorded which). This chain links TRBV7-9 with TRBJ1-6, with D tentatively TRBD1 (5 bases). Here the CDR3 DNA reads TGTGCCAGCAGCTTAGTGGGGGACCCCTATAATTCACCCCTCCACTTT. It codes for CASSLVGDPYNSPLHF.